A single sample is the source of the 24 T cell receptor beta chains below, sequenced in a study of lymphopenia after photon versus proton radiotherapy. Clones were read by immunoSEQ multiplex PCR, and TCRdb kept only the in-frame ones, dropping some. This table has 70,000 to 95,000 clones, around four fifths appearing once. Sequences were derived from peripheral blood, sampled from a patient treated with proton-based radiotherapy. These receptor sequences come from a man in his 60s with pancreatic cancer.

The rearrangement joins TRBV5-1 to TRBJ2-6; 9 nucleotides line up with TRBD2. Germline values: CDR1 SGHRS, CDR2 YFSETQ. The CDR3 runs to 19 residues. V dropped 1 base and J dropped 1; count of bases not matched to a gene: 9. CDR3 region: CASSLTIAGEGSGANVLTF. In DNA form, the CDR3 reads TGCGCCAGCAGCTTGACGATAGCGGGAGAGGGGTCTGGGGCCAACGTCCTGACTTTC.

This clone was seen once. The V call is TRBV7-6, the J call TRBJ2-2; D is ambiguous. The CDR3 is 13 amino acids. Trimming removed 1 base from V and 7 bases from J, with 7 bases in between. Germline V gene lookup returns CDR1 SGHVS and CDR2 FNYEAQ. Written as DNA, the CDR3 is TGTGCCAGCAGCTTAGTGAGAGGCGGGGAGCTGTTTTTT. This encodes CASSLVRGGELFF.

V gene TRBV28 combines with J gene TRBJ2-7; TRBD1 might be the D (5 bases). The germline V and J ends were trimmed by 7 bases and 4 bases, with 23 bases remaining between them. This CDR3 has 16 amino acids. Germline lookup yields CDR1 MDHEN and CDR2 SYDVKM. This chain's CDR3 is CASTSSDSAANYEQYF. The CDR3, as DNA: TGTGCCAGCACCTCGAGTGACAGCGCCGCCAATTACGAGCAGTACTTC.

The chain couples TRBV7-8 to TRBJ1-4; D perhaps matches TRBD1 (6 bases). The CDR3 extends over 16 amino acids. V lost 3 bases to trimming and J lost 3 bases, with 14 bases between them. Germline V CDR1 and CDR2: SGHVS, FQNEAQ. The CDR3 DNA follows: TGTGCCAGCAGCTTCGGGGGGGCTTTTGCTAATGAAAAACTGTTTTTT. Amino acids: CASSFGGAFANEKLFF.

The chain has TRBV14 and TRBJ2-3, with TRBD2 matching over 11 bases. CDR3 length: 16 amino acids. J gave up 2 bases and V 3 bases, and 4 bases lay outside the gene matches. Germline values: CDR1 SGHDN, CDR2 FVKESK. The CDR3 DNA reads TGTGCCAGCAGCCAGCGACTAGCGGGGCCCACAGATACGCAGTATTTT. Its translation: CASSQRLAGPTDTQYF.

The CDR3 loop is CASSSGQVRDGYTF. The CDR3 DNA follows: TGCGCCAGCAGCTCCGGACAGGTGAGAGATGGCTACACCTTC. V and J are TRBV5-1 and TRBJ1-2; TRBD1 aligns across 7 bases. The CDR3 totals 14 residues. Germline assignment: CDR1 SGHRS and CDR2 YFSETQ. The junction had 8 bases not matched to a gene; V was cut back by 3 bases and J by 6 bases.

The chain carries TRBV28 and TRBJ1-5; D may be TRBD1 (5 bases). Trimming took off 3 bases at V and 9 bases at J, with 12 bases between the two ends. CDR1 MDHEN and CDR2 SYDVKM come from the germline V gene. This CDR3 is 13 amino acids long. CDR3: CASSFRDGRPQHF. DNA for the CDR3: TGTGCCAGCAGTTTCAGGGACGGTAGGCCCCAGCATTTT.

The CDR3 spells CATSTLGGLTDTQYF. CDR3 DNA: TGTGCCACCAGCACATTGGGGGGACTCACAGATACGCAGTATTTT. The chain recombines TRBV15 with TRBJ2-3; D is perhaps TRBD2 (6 bases). Trimming left V 4 bases short and J 2 bases short, with 13 bases between. CDR3 length: 15 residues. Per germline, CDR1 LNHNV and CDR2 YYDKDF (reference sequence). Drawing the rest from reference TRBV15 and TRBJ2-3, the complete variable domain is DAMVIQNPRYQVTQFGKPVTLSCSQTLNHNVMYWYQQKSSQAPKLLFHYYDKDFNNEADTPDNFQSRRPNTSFCFLDIRSPGLGDTAMYLCATSTLGGLTDTQYFGPGTRLTVL.

This sequence joins TRBV7-2 and TRBJ1-2; no clear D gene. The germline V gene encodes CDR1 SGHTA and CDR2 FQGNSA. The CDR3 has 14 amino acids. The V end was cut by 1 base, the J end by 4 bases, with 10 bases between. The DNA of the CDR3 is TGTGCCAGCAGCTTAGACGTAGGACTCTATGGCTACACCTTC. Translation gives CASSLDVGLYGYTF.

The genes are TRBV7-2 and TRBJ2-3; TRBD2 matches 7 bases. Germline V gives CDR1 SGHTA, CDR2 FQGNSA. The CDR3 contains 14 residues. V lost 5 bases to trimming and J lost 8 bases; unmatched junction nucleotides: 10. DNA for the CDR3: TGTGCCAGCAGCCCCGGACTAGAATGGGGTACGCAGTATTTT. It codes for CASSPGLEWGTQYF.

The chain couples TRBV28 to TRBJ2-5; no clear D. CDR1 and CDR2 (germline): MDHEN, SYDVKM. The V and J ends lost 2 bases and 7 bases respectively, with 8 bases between them. The CDR3 covers 12 residues. The CDR3: CASSLVASTQYF. The CDR3 DNA reads as TGTGCCAGCAGTTTAGTTGCTTCGACCCAGTACTTC.

This clone was counted a few times. The sample has other DNA sequences that encode this CDR3 too. This rearrangement joins TRBV19 to TRBJ2-7; 10 nucleotides line up with TRBD2. V lost 3 bases and J lost 1; bases outside the gene matches: 3. The germline CDR1 and CDR2 sequences are LNHDA and SQIVND (reference sequence). The CDR3 contains 15 residues. The CDR3 sequence: CASSIGSGRSYEQYF. CDR3 nucleotide sequence: TGTGCCAGTAGTATTGGTAGCGGGAGGTCCTACGAGCAGTACTTC.

This rearrangement joins TRBV6-6 to TRBJ1-1, with D tentatively TRBD1 (5 bases). This CDR3 region has 14 residues. The V gene lost 6 bases and the J gene lost 3 bases, with 14 bases spanning the gap. Germline CDR1 MNHNY, CDR2 SVGAGI (reference sequence). CDR3 region: CASSLRGAHTEAFF. CDR3 sequence (DNA): TGTGCCAGCAGCCTGAGAGGGGCACACACTGAAGCTTTCTTT.

The chain is built from TRBV4-2 and TRBJ2-1; 9 nucleotides match TRBD2. CDR1 is LGHNA and CDR2 is YNFKEQ in the germline V gene. V lost 8 bases and J lost 7; bases outside the gene matches: 9. CDR3 length: 14 amino acids. The CDR3 nucleotides read TGTGCCAGCGCCGTAGCGGGAGTCGGGAATGAGCAGTTCTTC. Protein sequence: CASAVAGVGNEQFF.

CDR3 in amino acids: CASSQKQDWTGELFF. The CDR3 region has the DNA TGTGCCAGCAGCCAAAAACAGGACTGGACCGGGGAGCTGTTTTTT. This chain joins TRBV7-9 and TRBJ2-2; possibly TRBD1 or TRBD2 for D (5 bases each). Trimming cost V 5 bases and J 5 bases, with 15 bases left between them. Germline V gene data show CDR1 as SEHNR and CDR2 as FQNEAQ (reference sequence). The CDR3 covers 15 residues.

The chain carries TRBV5-1 and TRBJ1-3; TRBD1 might be the D (5 bases). There are 14 residues in the CDR3. CDR1 SGHRS and CDR2 YFSETQ come from the germline V gene. Trimming took off 3 bases at V and 1 base at J, with 8 bases between the two ends. This chain's CDR3 is CASSSGTSGNTIYF. The CDR3 coding sequence is TGCGCCAGCAGCTCCGGGACGTCTGGAAACACCATATATTTT.

This clone was recorded only once. The V gene is TRBV5-4, the J gene TRBJ2-3; 8 positions match TRBD1. The J segment lost 6 bases and the V segment lost 2 bases, leaving 2 bases of the junction unmatched. Germline assignment: CDR1 SGHNT and CDR2 YYREEE (reference sequence). This CDR3 has 13 amino acids. In DNA form, the CDR3 reads TGTGCCAGCAGCTTCAGGGGGCTGGATACGCAGTATTTT. It is translated as CASSFRGLDTQYF. Combining the CDR3 with reference TRBV5-4 and TRBJ2-3 gives the whole variable domain ETGVTQSPTHLIKTRGQQVTLRCSSQSGHNTVSWYQQALGQGPQFIFQYYREEENGRGNFPPRFSGLQFPNYSSELNVNALELDDSALYLCASSFRGLDTQYFGPGTRLTVL.

The rearrangement joins TRBV5-6 to TRBJ1-2, with a possible D match to TRBD1 (6 bases). Looked up from germline, CDR1 is SGHDT and CDR2 is YYEEEE. Trimming took 3 bases from V and 8 from J, leaving 11 bases between them. The CDR3 sequence is 12 residues long. CDR3 nucleotide sequence: TGTGCCAGCAGCTCGGACAGTAAAGGCTACACCTTC. Its protein is CASSSDSKGYTF.

V usage is TRBV9 and J usage is TRBJ2-3; 12 bases are shared with TRBD2. The ends lost 3 bases at V and 3 bases at J; junction bases unmatched: 5. The CDR3 sequence is 16 residues long. Looked up from germline, CDR1 is SGDLS and CDR2 is YYNGEE. CDR3 sequence reads: CASSAAGTSGTDTQYF. DNA of the CDR3: TGTGCCAGCAGCGCCGCCGGGACTAGCGGGACAGATACGCAGTATTTT.

V is TRBV5-8 and J is TRBJ1-5; TRBD1 aligns across 12 bases. CDR1 and CDR2 from the germline V gene are SGHTS and YDEGEE. Trimming at V came to 3 bases and at J to 10 bases, leaving 5 bases not matched to a gene. The CDR3 contains 14 residues. This CDR3 reads CASSYGTGGNPQHF. CDR3 nucleotides: TGTGCCAGCAGCTATGGGACAGGGGGCAACCCCCAGCATTTT.

The J gene is TRBJ2-1, the V gene TRBV28; 11 nucleotides match TRBD2. The CDR3 runs to 14 residues. Germline V gene sequence: CDR1 MDHEN, CDR2 SYDVKM. V shed 5 bases, J shed 8 bases, and the junction held 5 bases outside the gene matches. CDR3 in DNA: TGTGCCAGCAGTCTACGACTAGCGGGATATGAGCAGTTCTTC. Protein: CASSLRLAGYEQFF. Complete variable domain (other parts from reference TRBV28 and TRBJ2-1): DVKVTQSSRYLVKRTGEKVFLECVQDMDHENMFWYRQDPGLGLRLIYFSYDVKMKEKGDIPEGYSVSREKKERFSLILESASTNQTSMYLCASSLRLAGYEQFFGPGTRLTVL.

The J gene is TRBJ2-7, the V gene TRBV5-1, with 7 bases that match TRBD1. V lost 4 bases, J lost 3 bases, and 7 bases stayed unmatched. The germline gives CDR1 SGHRS, CDR2 YFSETQ. This CDR3 region has 14 residues. CDR3 sequence reads: CASSPPGQVYEQYF. For the CDR3, the DNA is TGCGCCAGCAGCCCCCCAGGACAGGTCTACGAGCAGTACTTC.

About this clone itself: In the same sample, other DNA sequences code for this CDR3. This chain joins TRBV20-1 and TRBJ1-2; 7 nucleotides agree with TRBD1. Losses at the gene ends were 5 bases for V and 6 bases for J; bases not matched to a gene: 3. This CDR3 comprises 11 residues. Germline V gene sequence: CDR1 DFQATT, CDR2 SNEGSKA (reference sequence). Written as DNA, the CDR3 is TGCAGTGCTCGCAGGGGGGATGGCTACACCTTC. This gives the protein CSARRGDGYTF.

V gene TRBV5-3 combines with J gene TRBJ2-1; no definite D call. TRBV5-3 is an ORF, with its function uncertain. This CDR3 has 14 amino acids. The V and J ends lost 6 bases and 2 bases respectively, with 12 bases between them. CDR3 region: CARNRENAYNEQFF. The CDR3 DNA reads TGTGCCAGAAATCGAGAGAACGCCTACAATGAGCAGTTCTTC.